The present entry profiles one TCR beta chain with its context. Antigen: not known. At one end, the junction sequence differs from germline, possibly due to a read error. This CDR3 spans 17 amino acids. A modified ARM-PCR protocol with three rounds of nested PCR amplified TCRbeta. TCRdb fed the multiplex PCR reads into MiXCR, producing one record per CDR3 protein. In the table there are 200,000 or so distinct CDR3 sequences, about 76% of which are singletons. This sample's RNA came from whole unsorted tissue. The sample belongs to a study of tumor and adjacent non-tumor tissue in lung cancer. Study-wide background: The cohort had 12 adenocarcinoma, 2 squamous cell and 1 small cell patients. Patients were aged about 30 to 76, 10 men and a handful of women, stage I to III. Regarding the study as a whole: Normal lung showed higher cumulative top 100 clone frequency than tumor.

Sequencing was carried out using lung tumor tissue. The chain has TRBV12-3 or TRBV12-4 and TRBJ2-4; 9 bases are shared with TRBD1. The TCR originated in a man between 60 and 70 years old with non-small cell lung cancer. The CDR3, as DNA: TGTGCCAGCAGTTTGTCCCGACAGGGGGGAGCCAAATACATTCAGTACTTC. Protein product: CASSLSRQGGAKYIQYF.